This is a list of T cell receptor beta chains from one sample in a study of OX40 agonist ivuxolimab in advanced cancers. TCRdb's copy holds only in-frame clones and misses some; the assay was immunoSEQ multiplex PCR. Here the sample spans 70,000 to 85,000 clones, 85% being singletons. Material: CD4+ or CD8+ T cells sorted from blood, obtained in a trial of the OX40 agonist ivuxolimab. These receptors all come from an adult with an advanced solid tumor such as melanoma, head and neck, liver or kidney cancer. Each CDR3 is given with its conserved first and last residue. Each record gives: CDR3 DNA, CDR3 protein, J gene, D gene, clone size, V gene. D genes are given only for firm matches. Where a row states a size, it is once, few, many or the class of an expanded clone; other rows omit it.

CDR3 DNA: TGTGCCAGCAGCCTACGGGGGCAGACAGATACGCAGTATTTT; CDR3 protein: CASSLRGQTDTQYF; J gene: TRBJ2-3; D gene: .; clone size: .; V gene: TRBV7-9
CDR3 DNA: TGTGCCAGCATCCGAGGGGCCGGGGATACGCAGTATTTT; CDR3 protein: CASIRGAGDTQYF; J gene: TRBJ2-3; D gene: .; clone size: few; V gene: TRBV2
CDR3 DNA: TGTACCAGCAGCTTAACGATGAACAGGGCTGACGAGCAGTACTTC; CDR3 protein: CTSSLTMNRADEQYF; J gene: TRBJ2-7; D gene: .; clone size: .; V gene: TRBV7-3
CDR3 DNA: TGTGCCAGTAGTATAGGGGGAAATCCCCCTAGACCCCAGCATTTT; CDR3 protein: CASSIGGNPPRPQHF; J gene: TRBJ1-5; D gene: .; clone size: .; V gene: TRBV19
CDR3 DNA: TGCGCCAGCAGCCAAGATTTTGCAGGGGACTACAATGAGCAGTTCTTC; CDR3 protein: CASSQDFAGDYNEQFF; J gene: TRBJ2-1; D gene: .; clone size: .; V gene: TRBV4-3
CDR3 DNA: TGTGCCAGCTCCTCGGGACTAGCAGTTTCCTACGAGCAGTACTTC; CDR3 protein: CASSSGLAVSYEQYF; J gene: TRBJ2-7; D gene: TRBD2; clone size: .; V gene: TRBV18
CDR3 DNA: TGTGCCAGCTTAGGACAGCTTAATGAAAAACTGTTTTTT; CDR3 protein: CASLGQLNEKLFF; J gene: TRBJ1-4; D gene: .; clone size: .; V gene: TRBV2
CDR3 DNA: TGTGCCAGCAGCCGCTCGGAGAGGGGACTCACCTATGGCTACACCTTC; CDR3 protein: CASSRSERGLTYGYTF; J gene: TRBJ1-2; D gene: .; clone size: .; V gene: TRBV7-3
CDR3 DNA: TGTGCCAGCAGGATGGGGAATTCACCCCTCCACTTT; CDR3 protein: CASRMGNSPLHF; J gene: TRBJ1-6; D gene: .; clone size: .; V gene: TRBV2
CDR3 DNA: TGTGCCAGCAGCCCGGCGCGGGGGGGGGTAGATACGCAGTATTTT; CDR3 protein: CASSPARGGVDTQYF; J gene: TRBJ2-3; D gene: TRBD2; clone size: .; V gene: TRBV7-8
CDR3 DNA: TGTGCCAGTAGTACCAACGGGGCGGGATGGGAGACCCAGTACTTC; CDR3 protein: CASSTNGAGWETQYF; J gene: TRBJ2-5; D gene: .; clone size: few; V gene: TRBV19
CDR3 DNA: TGCGCCAGCAGCCAAGAGGTTTCACAGCCCCAGCATTTT; CDR3 protein: CASSQEVSQPQHF; J gene: TRBJ1-5; D gene: .; clone size: .; V gene: TRBV4-3
CDR3 DNA: TGTGCCAGCAGCCCATGGGACAGACCAGAGACCCAGTACTTC; CDR3 protein: CASSPWDRPETQYF; J gene: TRBJ2-5; D gene: TRBD1; clone size: few; V gene: TRBV7-9
CDR3 DNA: TGCGCCAGCAGCTCGGACCCCGGACTAGCGGGAGGGTTGTATTTT; CDR3 protein: CASSSDPGLAGGLYF; J gene: TRBJ2-3; D gene: TRBD2; clone size: .; V gene: TRBV5-1
CDR3 DNA: TGCGCCAGCAGTGAGTCGGGTGACACTGAAGCTTTCTTT; CDR3 protein: CASSESGDTEAFF; J gene: TRBJ1-1; D gene: .; clone size: .; V gene: TRBV10-1
CDR3 DNA: TGTGCCACCAGCAGCGGGGGTGGACAAGAGACCCAGTACTTC; CDR3 protein: CATSSGGGQETQYF; J gene: TRBJ2-5; D gene: .; clone size: once; V gene: TRBV15
CDR3 DNA: TGCGCCTGGAGTGTACTTTACAGGGGTCAGCCCCAGCATTTT; CDR3 protein: CAWSVLYRGQPQHF; J gene: TRBJ1-5; D gene: TRBD1; clone size: .; V gene: TRBV30
CDR3 DNA: TGTGCCAGCAGCTACGGGACAGTTTCGATGGCCACTGAAGCTTTCTTT; CDR3 protein: CASSYGTVSMATEAFF; J gene: TRBJ1-1; D gene: TRBD1; clone size: .; V gene: TRBV7-6
CDR3 DNA: TGTGCCAGCAGCCTGGGACAGGGGACCGGGGCCAACGTCCTGACTTTC; CDR3 protein: CASSLGQGTGANVLTF; J gene: TRBJ2-6; D gene: TRBD1; clone size: .; V gene: TRBV7-7
CDR3 DNA: TGTGCCAGCAGTACGTGGGATTACAACAATGAGCAGTTCTTC; CDR3 protein: CASSTWDYNNEQFF; J gene: TRBJ2-1; D gene: .; clone size: .; V gene: TRBV7-2
CDR3 DNA: TGTGCCAGCAGCTTCCGACAGGGGGCTAATGAAAAACTGTTTTTT; CDR3 protein: CASSFRQGANEKLFF; J gene: TRBJ1-4; D gene: TRBD1; clone size: .; V gene: TRBV5-4
CDR3 DNA: TGTGCCAGCAGCCCGGGGGGCCAGGGGGCCACCGGGGAGCTGTTTTTT; CDR3 protein: CASSPGGQGATGELFF; J gene: TRBJ2-2; D gene: .; clone size: .; V gene: TRBV5-4
CDR3 DNA: TGTGCCAGCAGCGCGAGGGGCTACAATGAGCAGTTCTTC; CDR3 protein: CASSARGYNEQFF; J gene: TRBJ2-1; D gene: .; clone size: .; V gene: TRBV7-3